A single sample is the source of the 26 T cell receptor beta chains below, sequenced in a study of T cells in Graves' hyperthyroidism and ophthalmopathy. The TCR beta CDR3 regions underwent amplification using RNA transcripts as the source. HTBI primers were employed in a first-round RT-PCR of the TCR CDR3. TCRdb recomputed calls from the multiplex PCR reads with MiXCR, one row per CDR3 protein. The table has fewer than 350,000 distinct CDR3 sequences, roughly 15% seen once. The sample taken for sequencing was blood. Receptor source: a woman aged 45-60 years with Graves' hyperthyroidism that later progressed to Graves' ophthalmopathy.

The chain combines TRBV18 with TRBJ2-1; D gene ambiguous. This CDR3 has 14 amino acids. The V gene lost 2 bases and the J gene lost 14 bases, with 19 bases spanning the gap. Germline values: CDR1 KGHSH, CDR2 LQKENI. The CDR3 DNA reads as TGTGCCAGCTCACCAGGAAAAGTACCCTCCATCGAGTTCTTC. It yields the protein CASSPGKVPSIEFF.

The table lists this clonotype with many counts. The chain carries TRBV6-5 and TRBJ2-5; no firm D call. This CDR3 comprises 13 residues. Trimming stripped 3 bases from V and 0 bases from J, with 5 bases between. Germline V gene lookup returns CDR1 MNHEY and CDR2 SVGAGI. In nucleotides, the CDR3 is TGTGCCAGCAGTTATGGTAACCAAGAGACCCAGTACTTC. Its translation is CASSYGNQETQYF.

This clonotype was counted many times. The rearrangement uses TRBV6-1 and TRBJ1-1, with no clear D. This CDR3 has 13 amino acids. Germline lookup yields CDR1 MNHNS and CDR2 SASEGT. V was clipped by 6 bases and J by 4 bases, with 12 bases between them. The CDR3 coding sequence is TGTGCCAGCAGCTCCGTCTGGGGCACTGAAGCTTTCTTT. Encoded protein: CASSSVWGTEAFF.

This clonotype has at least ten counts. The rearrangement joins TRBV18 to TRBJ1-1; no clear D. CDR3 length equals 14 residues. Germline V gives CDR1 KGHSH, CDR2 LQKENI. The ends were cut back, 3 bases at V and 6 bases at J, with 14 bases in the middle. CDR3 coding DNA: TGTGCCAGCTCACCTGCTACAGCTGAGGCTGAAGCTTTCTTT. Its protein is CASSPATAEAEAFF. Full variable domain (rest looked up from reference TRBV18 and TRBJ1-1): NAGVMQNPRHLVRRRGQEARLRCSPMKGHSHVYWYRQLPEEGLKFMVYLQKENIIDESGMPKERFSAEFPKEGPSILRIQQVVRGDSAAYFCASSPATAEAEAFFGQGTRLTVV.

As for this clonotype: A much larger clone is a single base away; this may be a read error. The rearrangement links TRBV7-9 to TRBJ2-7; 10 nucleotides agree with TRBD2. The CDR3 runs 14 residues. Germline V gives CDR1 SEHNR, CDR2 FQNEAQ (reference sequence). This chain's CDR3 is CAGSLVSGRPEQYF. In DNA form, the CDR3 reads TGTGCCGGCAGCTTAGTTAGCGGGAGGCCCGAGCAGTACTTC.

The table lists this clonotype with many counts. In DNA form, the CDR3 reads TGTGCCATCAGTGATTCACTGAATTCACCCCTCCACTTT. The encoded protein is CAISDSLNSPLHF. The chain is built from TRBV10-3 and TRBJ1-6; no clear D gene. Germline V CDR1 and CDR2: ENHRY, SYGVKD. The CDR3 consists of 13 residues. The V end lost 3 bases, the J end lost 7 bases, and 7 bases lay between the germline ends.

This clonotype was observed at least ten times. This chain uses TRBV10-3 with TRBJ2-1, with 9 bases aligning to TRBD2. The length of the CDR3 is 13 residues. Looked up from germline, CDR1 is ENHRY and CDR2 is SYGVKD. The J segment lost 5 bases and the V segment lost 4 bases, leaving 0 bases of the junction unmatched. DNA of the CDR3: TGTGCCATCAGTGTAGCGGGAGACAATGAGCAGTTCTTC. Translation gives CAISVAGDNEQFF.

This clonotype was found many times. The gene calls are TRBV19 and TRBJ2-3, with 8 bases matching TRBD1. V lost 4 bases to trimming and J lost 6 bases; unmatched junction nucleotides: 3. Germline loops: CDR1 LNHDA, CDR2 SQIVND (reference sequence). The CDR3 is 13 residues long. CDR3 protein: CASSTYRGDTQYF. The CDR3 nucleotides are TGTGCCAGTAGTACCTACAGGGGGGATACGCAGTATTTT.

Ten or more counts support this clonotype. The CDR3 nucleotides are TGTGCCAGCAGGCCTGGGTGGGGGGCCTATGGCTACACCTTC. Amino acids: CASRPGWGAYGYTF. The chain employs TRBV12-3 or TRBV12-4 and TRBJ1-2; D perhaps matches TRBD1 (6 bases). The V end lost 6 bases, the J end lost 4 bases, and 15 bases lay between the germline ends. The length of the CDR3 is 14 residues.

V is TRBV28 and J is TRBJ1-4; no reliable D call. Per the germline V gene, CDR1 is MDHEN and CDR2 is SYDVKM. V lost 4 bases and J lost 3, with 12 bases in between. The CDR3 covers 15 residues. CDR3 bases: TGTGCCAGCAGTTGGCCGGGCGGCTCTAATGAAAAACTGTTTTTT. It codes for CASSWPGGSNEKLFF.

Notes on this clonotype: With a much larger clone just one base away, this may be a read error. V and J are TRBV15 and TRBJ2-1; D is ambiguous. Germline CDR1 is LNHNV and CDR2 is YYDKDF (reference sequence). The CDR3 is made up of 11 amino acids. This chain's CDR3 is CATSKNNERFF. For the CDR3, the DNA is TGTGCCACCAGCAAGAACAATGAGCGGTTCTTC.

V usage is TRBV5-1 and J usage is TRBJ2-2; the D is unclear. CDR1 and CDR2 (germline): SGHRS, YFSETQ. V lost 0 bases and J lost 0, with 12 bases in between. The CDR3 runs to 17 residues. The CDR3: CASSLVHDTPNTGELFF. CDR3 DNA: TGCGCCAGCAGCTTGGTGCATGACACTCCGAACACCGGGGAGCTGTTTTTT.

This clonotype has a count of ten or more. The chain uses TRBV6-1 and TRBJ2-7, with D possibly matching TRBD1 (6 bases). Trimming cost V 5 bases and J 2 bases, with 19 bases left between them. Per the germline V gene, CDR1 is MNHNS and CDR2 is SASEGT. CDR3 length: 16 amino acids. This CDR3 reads CASSLSVGTMPYEQYF. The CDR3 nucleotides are TGTGCCAGCAGTCTATCTGTCGGGACAATGCCCTACGAGCAGTACTTC.

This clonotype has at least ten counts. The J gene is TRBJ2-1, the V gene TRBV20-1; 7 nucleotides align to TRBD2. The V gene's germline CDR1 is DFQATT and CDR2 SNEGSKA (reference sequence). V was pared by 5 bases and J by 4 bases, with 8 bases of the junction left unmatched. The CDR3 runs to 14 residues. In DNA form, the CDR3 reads TGCAGTGCTGAGATTAGCGGGCCATACAATGAGCAGTTCTTC. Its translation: CSAEISGPYNEQFF.

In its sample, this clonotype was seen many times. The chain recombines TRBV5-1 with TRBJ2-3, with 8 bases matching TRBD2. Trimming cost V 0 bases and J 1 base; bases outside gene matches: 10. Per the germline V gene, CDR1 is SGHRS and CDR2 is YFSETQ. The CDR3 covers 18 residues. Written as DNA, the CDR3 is TGCGCCAGCAGCTTGGGACTAATTAGCGGGATTCGCACAGATACGCAGTATTTT. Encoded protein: CASSLGLISGIRTDTQYF.

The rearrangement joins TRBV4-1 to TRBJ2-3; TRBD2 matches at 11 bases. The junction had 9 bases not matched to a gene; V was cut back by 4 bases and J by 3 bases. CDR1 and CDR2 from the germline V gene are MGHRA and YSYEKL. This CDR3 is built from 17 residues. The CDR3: CASSRSAIAGGTDTQYF. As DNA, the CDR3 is TGCGCCAGCAGCCGATCAGCTATAGCGGGAGGGACAGATACGCAGTATTTT.

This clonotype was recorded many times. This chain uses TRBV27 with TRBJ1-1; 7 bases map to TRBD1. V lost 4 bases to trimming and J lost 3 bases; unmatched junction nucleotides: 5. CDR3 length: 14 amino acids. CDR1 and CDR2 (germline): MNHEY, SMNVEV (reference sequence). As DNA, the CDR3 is TGTGCCAGCAGTTGGGCAGGGGGGGACACTGAAGCTTTCTTT. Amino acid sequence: CASSWAGGDTEAFF.

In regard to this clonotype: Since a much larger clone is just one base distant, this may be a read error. CDR3 coding DNA: TGCGCCAGCAGATCTTCTGGACAGGCAGCAGATACGCAGTATTTT. It encodes CASRSSGQAADTQYF. The chain has TRBV5-1 and TRBJ2-3, with 7 bases fitting TRBD1. Germline CDR1 SGHRS, CDR2 YFSETQ. The CDR3 runs 15 residues. V shed 5 bases, J shed 4 bases, and the junction held 10 bases outside the gene matches.

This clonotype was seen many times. Here the CDR3 reads CSVGGAADTQYF. The CDR3 bases are TGCAGTGTCGGGGGAGCGGCAGATACGCAGTATTTT. V is TRBV20-1 and J is TRBJ2-3; weak D call: TRBD2 (6 bases). Germline V lookup: CDR1 DFQATT, CDR2 SNEGSKA (reference sequence). V lost 7 bases and J 4 bases, leaving 12 bases between the germline ends. The CDR3 is made up of 12 amino acids.

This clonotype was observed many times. The CDR3 DNA reads as TGTGCCAGCTTCCCGGGACAGGGGCGATTCTATGGCTACACCTTC. Translated: CASFPGQGRFYGYTF. This rearrangement joins TRBV12-3 or TRBV12-4 to TRBJ1-2, with TRBD1 matching over 10 bases. This CDR3 has 15 amino acids. The ends lost 8 bases at V and 4 bases at J; junction bases unmatched: 10.

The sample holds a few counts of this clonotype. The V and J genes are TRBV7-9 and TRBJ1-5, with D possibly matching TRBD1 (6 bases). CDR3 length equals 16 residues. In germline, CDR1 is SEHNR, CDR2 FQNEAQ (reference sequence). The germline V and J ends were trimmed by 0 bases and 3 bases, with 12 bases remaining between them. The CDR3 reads CASSLADGGANQPQHF. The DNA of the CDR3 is TGTGCCAGCAGCTTAGCTGATGGGGGGGCCAATCAGCCCCAGCATTTT.

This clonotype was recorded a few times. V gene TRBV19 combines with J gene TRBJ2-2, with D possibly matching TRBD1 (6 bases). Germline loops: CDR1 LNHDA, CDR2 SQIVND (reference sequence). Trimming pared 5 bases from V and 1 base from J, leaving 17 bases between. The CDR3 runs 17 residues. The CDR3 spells CASSARGTPMNTGELFF. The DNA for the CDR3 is TGTGCCAGTAGTGCCCGAGGGACACCTATGAACACCGGGGAGCTGTTTTTT.

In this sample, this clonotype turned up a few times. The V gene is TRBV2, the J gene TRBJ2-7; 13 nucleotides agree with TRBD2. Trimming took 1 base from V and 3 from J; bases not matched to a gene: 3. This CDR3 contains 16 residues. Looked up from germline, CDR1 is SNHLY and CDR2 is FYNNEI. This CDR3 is CASSEGTSGSIYEQYF. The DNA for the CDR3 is TGTGCCAGCAGTGAAGGGACTAGCGGGAGTATCTACGAGCAGTACTTC.

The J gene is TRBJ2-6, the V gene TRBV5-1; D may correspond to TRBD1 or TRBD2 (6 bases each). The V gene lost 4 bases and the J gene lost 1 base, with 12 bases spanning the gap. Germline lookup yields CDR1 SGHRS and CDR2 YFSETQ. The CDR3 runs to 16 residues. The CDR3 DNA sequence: TGCGCCAGCAGCCTCAAAGGGGGGTCTGGGGCCAACGTCCTGACTTTC. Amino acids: CASSLKGGSGANVLTF. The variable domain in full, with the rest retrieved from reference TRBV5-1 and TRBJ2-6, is KAGVTQTPRYLIKTRGQQVTLSCSPISGHRSVSWYQQTPGQGLQFLFEYFSETQRNKGNFPGRFSGRQFSNSRSEMNVSTLELGDSALYLCASSLKGGSGANVLTFGAGSRLTVL.

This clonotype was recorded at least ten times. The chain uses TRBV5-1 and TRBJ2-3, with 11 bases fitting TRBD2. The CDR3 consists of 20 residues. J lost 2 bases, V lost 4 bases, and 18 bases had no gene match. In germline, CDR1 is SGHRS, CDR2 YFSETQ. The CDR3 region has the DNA TGCGCCAGCAGCAGGTCCCAACTAGCGGGAGCTCCGTGGGACACAGATACGCAGTATTTT. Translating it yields CASSRSQLAGAPWDTDTQYF.

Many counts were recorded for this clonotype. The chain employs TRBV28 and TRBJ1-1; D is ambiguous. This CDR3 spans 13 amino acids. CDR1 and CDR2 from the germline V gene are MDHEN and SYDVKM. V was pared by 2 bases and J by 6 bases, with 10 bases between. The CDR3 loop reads CASSLGNSAEAFF. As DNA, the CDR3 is TGTGCCAGCAGTTTAGGAAACAGCGCTGAAGCTTTCTTT.